This TCR beta chain was sequenced during a study of T cell repertoires in cytomegalovirus infection (dated by TCRdb to the late 2010s). Looking at the study overall: The HLA type of each donor mattered for the analysis, because public TCR beta signatures pointed to carriage of CMV infection along with the matching HLA type.

Trimming leaves V shorter by 11 bases and J shorter by 6 bases, with the junction holding 22 bases beyond the gene matches. The CDR3 starts with the cysteine, ends with the phenylalanine, and has 17 residues. Solely the CDR3 DNA is kept, with 51 bases framed from the first base. CDR1 and CDR2 are read off the germline V gene as MDHEN and SYDVKM. Results the study describes overall, beyond this receptor: The ex vivo response was dominated by HLA-C-restricted CMV-specific TCR beta clonotypes, and the single most frequent clonotype in two of eight donors was supplied by these HLA-C-restricted clonotypes. In both this cohort and an independent roughly 350-donor cohort, the cumulative frequency of public TCR beta family members distinguished carriers of CMV infection plus the relevant HLA type.

On this clonotype: No antigen is known for it. Base qualities were left out, and no much larger clone turns up one base away.

Sequenced using an Illumina HiSeq 1500. The public reads were reanalyzed by TCRdb: fastp trimming at Q25, MiXCR alignment, in-frame beta chains only. Rows are unified per CDR3 protein, each entry keeping the most common DNA and genes. For this sample there are just over 300,000 distinct CDR3 sequences; 15% to 20% appear just once. Jointly, the top ten make up 12% of the sample. The TCR was taken from a human donor in good health (CMV status not recorded). Some clones in this sample may be carry-over from other donors' samples. The sequencing sample was made of PBMCs. The chain couples TRBV28 to TRBJ2-3; TRBD2 agrees with 8 junctional bases. CDR3 region: CAYRMPLADQFWDTQYF. The DNA sequence follows: TGTGCCTATCGGATGCCACTAGCGGACCAATTCTGGGATACGCAGTATTTT.